This T cell receptor (beta chain) was sequenced in a study of blood T cell repertoires in COVID-19. Study information: Samples representing acute and convalescent COVID-19 were sourced from the United States, Italy and Spain.

Profiling relied on immunoSEQ multiplex PCR, and the TCRdb table lists in-frame clones only, not all of them. Altogether approximately 110,000 clones are present, 65% to 90% being singletons, with the ten largest covering approximately 7.9%. Sequencing input: peripheral blood. The origin of this receptor is an elderly woman with active or convalescent COVID-19.

The CDR3 sequence: CASSQVLRREQFF. The CDR3 bases are TGTGCCAGCAGCCAAGTATTGCGTCGGGAGCAGTTCTTC. This rearrangement joins TRBV14 to TRBJ2-1; D is uncertain. Trimming took 1 base from V and 10 from J, leaving 11 bases between them. This CDR3 spans 13 amino acids. Per germline, CDR1 SGHDN and CDR2 FVKESK.